This TCR beta chain was recorded in a study of monozygotic twins with inflammatory bowel disease. TCRdb reprocessed the 5' RACE reads and keeps a single row for each CDR3 protein, giving no DNA. The sample table sets out about 160,000 distinct CDR3 sequences. CDR3 length equals 14 residues. Germline V lookup: CDR1 SGHVS, CDR2 FQNEAQ. This receptor was obtained from a human donor with ulcerative colitis or Crohn's disease, or a healthy co-twin of an affected twin (not recorded which). The gene calls are TRBV7-8 and TRBJ1-1. The specimen sequenced was blood. The CDR3 region is CASSPGTVGTEAFF.